The 17 T cell receptor beta chains reported below all come from one sample, sequenced in a study of cytomegalovirus exposure and HLA in healthy donors. PCR employed 60 Vbeta and 13 Jbeta primers. The repertoire was sequenced with immunoSEQ multiplex PCR; TCRdb's copy has only in-frame clones and lacks some. The table lists about 190,000 clones, 80% to 90% of them singletons. The sample consisted of PBMCs. The receptors were sampled from a man aged 40-49 years in good health and CMV-seropositive.

As concerns this clone: Compared with germline, one end of the junction differs, possibly owing to a read error. The V call is TRBV5-1, the J call TRBJ2-3; TRBD2 might be the D (6 bases). The CDR3 runs to 12 residues. The germline V gene has CDR1 SGHRS and CDR2 YFSETQ. CDR3 DNA: TGCGCCGGCAGCCCGGAGGGGGATACGCAGTATTTT. This translates into CAGSPEGDTQYF.

V usage is TRBV15 and J usage is TRBJ2-7, with 8 bases aligning to TRBD2. CDR1 LNHNV and CDR2 YYDKDF come from the germline V gene (reference sequence). This CDR3 has 16 residues. V gave up 5 bases and J gave up 2 bases; unmatched junction bases: 11. The CDR3 DNA follows: TGTGCCACCAGCCGCCGGGGGGGAGGGAAGACCTACGAGCAGTACTTC. This codes for CATSRRGGGKTYEQYF.

This clone has just one count. This chain uses TRBV5-1 with TRBJ2-3, with 12 nucleotides matching TRBD2. There are 17 residues in the CDR3. Germline V lookup: CDR1 SGHRS, CDR2 YFSETQ. The junction had 8 bases not matched to a gene; V was cut back by 2 bases and J by 4 bases. CDR3 coding DNA: TGCGCCAGCAGCTTAAGTCTAGCGGGAGGGCCGGCAGATACGCAGTATTTT. Residues: CASSLSLAGGPADTQYF.

The table lists this clone with a count of one. V is TRBV5-8 and J is TRBJ2-1; TRBD2 matches 8 bases. The CDR3 runs 17 residues. Germline V lookup: CDR1 SGHTS, CDR2 YDEGEE. Trimming at V came to 4 bases and at J to 0 bases, leaving 9 bases not matched to a gene. As DNA, the CDR3 is TGTGCCAGCAGCGTCACCAGCGGGACTAGCTCCTACAATGAGCAGTTCTTC. This translates into CASSVTSGTSSYNEQFF. The variable domain in full, completed from reference TRBV5-8 and TRBJ2-1, reads EAGVTQSPTHLIKTRGQQATLRCSPISGHTSVYWYQQALGLGLQFLLWYDEGEERNRGNFPPRFSGRQFPNYSSELNVNALELEDSALYLCASSVTSGTSSYNEQFFGPGTRLTVL.

The count of this clone is one. The gene calls are TRBV5-6 and TRBJ2-5; D call uncertain. The germline CDR1 and CDR2 sequences are SGHDT and YYEEEE. The CDR3 runs to 12 residues. Trimming took off 4 bases at V and 7 bases at J, with 11 bases between the two ends. The CDR3 spells CASSRVSGTQYF. CDR3 bases: TGTGCCAGCAGCCGGGTGAGTGGGACCCAGTACTTC.

The rearrangement joins TRBV9 to TRBJ2-1, with D possibly TRBD2 on 5 matching bases. CDR1 is SGDLS and CDR2 is YYNGEE in the germline V gene. There are 14 residues in the CDR3. V lost 6 bases to trimming and J lost 8 bases, with 18 bases between them. CDR3 sequence (DNA): TGTGCCAGCACCCCCTCGGGGTTTGAGGATGAGCAGTTCTTC. Its protein is CASTPSGFEDEQFF.

V gene TRBV4-3 combines with J gene TRBJ2-2; 10 positions agree with TRBD2. Germline V gene data show CDR1 as LGHNA and CDR2 as YSLEER. V shed 1 base, J shed 0 bases, and the junction held 5 bases outside the gene matches. CDR3 length: 18 residues. CDR3 nucleotide sequence: TGCGCCAGCAGCCAAGTCCTAGCGGGAGCCCCGAACACCGGGGAGCTGTTTTTT. Its translation is CASSQVLAGAPNTGELFF.

The gene calls are TRBV2 and TRBJ1-1; possibly TRBD1 for D (6 bases). The germline gives CDR1 SNHLY, CDR2 FYNNEI. The CDR3 runs 14 residues. Trimming pared 6 bases from V and 8 bases from J, leaving 19 bases between. The chain's CDR3 is CASRVYEQGEEAFF. The CDR3 coding sequence is TGTGCCAGCAGGGTTTATGAACAGGGAGAGGAAGCTTTCTTT.

This chain uses TRBV7-2 with TRBJ2-7; D might be TRBD2 (5 bases). The CDR3 spans 14 residues. The V gene lost 5 bases and the J gene lost 4 bases, with 15 bases spanning the gap. CDR1 is SGHTA, CDR2 FQGNSA, per germline. In DNA form, the CDR3 reads TGTGCCAGCAGCCCCGTCGCGGGCGAGTACGAGCAGTACTTC. This sequence encodes CASSPVAGEYEQYF.

The chain is built from TRBV30 and TRBJ2-5, with 8 nucleotides matching TRBD2. The CDR3 contains 13 residues. Unmatched junction bases numbered 2, after V lost 1 base and J lost 4 bases. CDR1 is GTSNPN, CDR2 SVGIG, per germline (reference sequence). The CDR3 sequence: CAWSGSGRETQYF. CDR3 nucleotides: TGTGCCTGGAGTGGAAGCGGGAGAGAGACCCAGTACTTC.

This sequence joins TRBV7-9 and TRBJ1-1; 9 nucleotides align to TRBD1. The CDR3 totals 14 residues. The ends lost 5 bases at V and 5 bases at J; junction bases unmatched: 6. Looked up from germline, CDR1 is SEHNR and CDR2 is FQNEAQ (reference sequence). CDR3 sequence reads: CASSTTGGRTEAFF. CDR3 in DNA: TGTGCCAGCAGCACAACAGGGGGCCGGACTGAAGCTTTCTTT. Based on the CDR3 plus reference TRBV7-9 and TRBJ1-1, the full variable domain is DTGVSQNPRHKITKRGQNVTFRCDPISEHNRLYWYRQTLGQGPEFLTYFQNEAQLEKSRLLSDRFSAERPKGSFSTLEIQRTEQGDSAMYLCASSTTGGRTEAFFGQGTRLTVV.

The sample holds a few counts of this clone. CDR3 in DNA: TGTGCCAGCAGCCAAGAAGTTTTCAGGGCGCGGTATGAAAAACTGTTTTTT. Its translation: CASSQEVFRARYEKLFF. The chain couples TRBV4-2 to TRBJ1-4; D is perhaps TRBD1 (5 bases). The CDR3 has 17 amino acids. Germline CDR1 and CDR2: LGHNA and YNFKEQ. Deletions cut 0 bases from V and 6 bases from J, with 17 bases between.

The chain recombines TRBV14 with TRBJ2-1; 9 bases are a match to TRBD1. After removal of 1 base from V and 5 bases from J, the junction contained 18 bases not matched to a gene. The CDR3 contains 20 residues. Germline V CDR1 and CDR2: SGHDN, FVKESK. This chain's CDR3 is CASSQAPTGGPRRPNNEQFF. The CDR3, as DNA: TGTGCCAGCAGCCAAGCTCCAACAGGGGGCCCTCGACGCCCAAACAATGAGCAGTTCTTC.

V usage is TRBV6-1 and J usage is TRBJ2-1; 15 positions match TRBD2. The CDR3 is made up of 16 amino acids. CDR1 and CDR2 from the germline V gene are MNHNS and SASEGT. The V segment lost 4 bases and the J segment 4 bases; nucleotides outside the gene matches: 2. CDR3 sequence reads: CASSAGLAGGYNEQFF. The CDR3 bases are TGTGCCAGCAGTGCCGGACTAGCGGGAGGGTACAATGAGCAGTTCTTC.

This sequence joins TRBV27 and TRBJ1-5; 8 bases align to TRBD1. V lost 5 bases, J lost 3 bases, and 9 bases stayed unmatched. This CDR3 comprises 16 residues. Germline lookup yields CDR1 MNHEY and CDR2 SMNVEV (reference sequence). The CDR3, as DNA: TGTGCCAGCAGTCCACTGACAGGGGCTATCAATCAGCCCCAGCATTTT. Translation: CASSPLTGAINQPQHF.

The sample holds a few counts of this clone. An end of the junction does not agree with germline; a read error may underlie this. The chain has TRBV7-7 and TRBJ2-1; 10 bases align to TRBD2. The CDR3 has 15 amino acids. Germline V CDR1 and CDR2: SSHAT, FNYEAQ (reference sequence). CDR3: CASSLESGRAAEQFF. The CDR3 nucleotides are TGTGCTAGCAGCTTAGAAAGCGGGAGGGCCGCTGAGCAGTTCTTC. The full variable domain, rest sourced from reference TRBV7-7 and TRBJ2-1, is GAGVSQSPRYKVTKRGQDVTLRCDPISSHATLYWYQQALGQGPEFLTYFNYEAQPDKSGLPSDRFSAERPEGSISTLTIQRTEQRDSAMYRCASSLESGRAAEQFFGPGTRLTVL.

Written as DNA, the CDR3 is TGTGCCAGTAGTACACTAGCGGGAAGCTCCTACAATGAGCAGTTCTTC. It codes for CASSTLAGSSYNEQFF. This sequence joins TRBV19 and TRBJ2-1; 10 bases fit TRBD2. The germline CDR1 and CDR2 sequences are LNHDA and SQIVND (reference sequence). V trimming: 4 bases; J trimming: 0 bases; junction bases outside the gene matches: 3. The CDR3 totals 16 residues.